This T cell receptor (beta chain) was profiled in a study of shared clonotypes between healthy human individuals. Study conclusions and caveats: Compared with memory subsets, naive subsets generally had larger estimated richness.

Of note for this clone: Its matching antigen is unknown.

Original processing notes: ImmunoSEQ output held junction-only sequences without quality scores, so filtering differed. The repertoire was sequenced with immunoSEQ multiplex PCR; TCRdb's copy has only in-frame clones and lacks some. The DNA gave D and trimming, while V, J and clone size come from that table. This table has 800,000 to 1,200,000 clones, 78% appearing once. Specimen: memory CD4+ T cells from PBMCs. The subset is: CD45RA-negative fraction. This TCR came from a man in his late teens or twenties in good health. Some clones in this sample may be carry-over from other donors' samples.

CDR3 sequence reads: CASSPRGQGNTEAFF. DNA of the CDR3: TGTGCCAGCAGCCCCCGGGGGCAGGGTAACACTGAAGCTTTCTTT. This chain links TRBV9 with TRBJ1-1; D perhaps matches TRBD1 (6 bases). The V gene lost 4 bases and the J gene lost 2 bases, with 15 bases spanning the gap. Germline V CDR1 and CDR2: SGDLS, YYNGEE. CDR3 length: 15 residues.